This entry features one T cell receptor beta chain sequence. Its target is not known. CDR1 and CDR2 from the germline V gene are LGHNA and YSLEER. V lost 5 bases, J lost 8 bases, and 11 bases lay in between. This CDR3 region has 12 residues. This sample's time point: pre-treatment sample, taken before nivolumab and TIL therapy. The tumor samples were excised metastases, mostly pleural nodules or supraclavicular lymph nodes. The immunoSEQ assay was v3. Sequencing was performed with immunoSEQ multiplex PCR; in TCRdb, only in-frame clones are kept and a portion is missing. The data show 6,000 or so clones, 64% seen once. This record belongs to a study of TIL therapy for anti-PD-1-resistant metastatic lung cancer. Overall study findings and caveats: Compared with baseline intratumoral T cells, expanded TIL cultures were more clonal and less diverse (approximately 6% vs 31%).

This chain connects TRBV4-3 to TRBJ2-3, with D unresolved. This TCR derives from a person between 25 and 79 years old with non-small cell lung cancer. The material was tumor tissue, obtained at baseline. The CDR3 DNA follows: TGCGCCAGCAGCGGACCCTCCGGTACGCAGTATTTT. Translation: CASSGPSGTQYF.